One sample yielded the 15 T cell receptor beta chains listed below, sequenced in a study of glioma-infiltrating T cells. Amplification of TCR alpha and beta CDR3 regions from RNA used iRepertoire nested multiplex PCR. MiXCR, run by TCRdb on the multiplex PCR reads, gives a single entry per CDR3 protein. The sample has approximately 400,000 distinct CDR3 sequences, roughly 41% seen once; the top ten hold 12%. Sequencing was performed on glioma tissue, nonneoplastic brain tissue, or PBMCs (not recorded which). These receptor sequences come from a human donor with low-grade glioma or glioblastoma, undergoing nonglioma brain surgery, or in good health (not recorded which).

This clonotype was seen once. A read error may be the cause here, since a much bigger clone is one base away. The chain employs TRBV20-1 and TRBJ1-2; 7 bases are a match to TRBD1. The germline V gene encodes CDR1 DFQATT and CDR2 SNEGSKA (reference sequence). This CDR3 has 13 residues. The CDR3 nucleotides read TGCAGTGCTGCTAGGGGGGACAGCTATAGCTACACCTTC. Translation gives CSAARGDSYSYTF.

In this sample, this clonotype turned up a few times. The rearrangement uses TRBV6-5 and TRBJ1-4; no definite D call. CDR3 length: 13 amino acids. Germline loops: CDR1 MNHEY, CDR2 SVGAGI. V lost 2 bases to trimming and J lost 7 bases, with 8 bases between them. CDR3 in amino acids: CASSYDWSEKLFF. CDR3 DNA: TGTGCCAGCAGTTACGACTGGAGTGAAAAACTGTTTTTT.

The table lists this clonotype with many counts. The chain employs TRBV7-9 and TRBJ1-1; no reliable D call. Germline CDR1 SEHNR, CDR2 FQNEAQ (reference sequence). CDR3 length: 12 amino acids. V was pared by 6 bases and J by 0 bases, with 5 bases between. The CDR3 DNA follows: TGTGCCAGCAGATCAATGAACACTGAAGCTTTCTTT. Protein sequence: CASRSMNTEAFF.

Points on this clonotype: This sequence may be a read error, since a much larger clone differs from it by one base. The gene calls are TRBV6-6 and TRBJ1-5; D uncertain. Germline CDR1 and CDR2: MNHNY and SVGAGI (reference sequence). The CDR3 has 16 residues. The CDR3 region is CASSITLPDSNQPQRF. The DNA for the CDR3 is TGTGCCAGCAGTATAACCCTTCCGGACTCCAATCAGCCCCAGCGTTTT.

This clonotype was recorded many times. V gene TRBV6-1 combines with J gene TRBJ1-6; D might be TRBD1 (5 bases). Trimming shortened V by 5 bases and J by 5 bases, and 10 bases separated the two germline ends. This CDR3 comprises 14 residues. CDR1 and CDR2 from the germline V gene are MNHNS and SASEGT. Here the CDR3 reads CASSLDTDNSPLHF. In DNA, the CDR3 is TGTGCCAGCAGTCTGGACACGGATAATTCACCCCTCCACTTT.

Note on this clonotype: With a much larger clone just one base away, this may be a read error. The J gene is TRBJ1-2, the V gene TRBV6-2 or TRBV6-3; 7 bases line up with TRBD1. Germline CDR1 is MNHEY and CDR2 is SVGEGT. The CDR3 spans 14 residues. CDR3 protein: CASCYGGGDYGYTF. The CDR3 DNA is TGTGCCAGCTGTTACGGAGGGGGCGACTATGGCTACACCTTC.

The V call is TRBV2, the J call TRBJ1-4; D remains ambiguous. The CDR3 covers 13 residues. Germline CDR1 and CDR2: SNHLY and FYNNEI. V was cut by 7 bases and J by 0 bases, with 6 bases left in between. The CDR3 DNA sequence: TGTGCCAGCAAGGCTCCAACTAATGAAAAACTGTTTTTT. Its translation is CASKAPTNEKLFF. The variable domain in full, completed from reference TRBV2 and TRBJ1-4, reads EPEVTQTPSHQVTQMGQEVILRCVPISNHLYFYWYRQILGQKVEFLVSFYNNEISEKSEIFDDQFSVERPDGSNFTLKIRSTKLEDSAMYFCASKAPTNEKLFFGSGTQLSVL.

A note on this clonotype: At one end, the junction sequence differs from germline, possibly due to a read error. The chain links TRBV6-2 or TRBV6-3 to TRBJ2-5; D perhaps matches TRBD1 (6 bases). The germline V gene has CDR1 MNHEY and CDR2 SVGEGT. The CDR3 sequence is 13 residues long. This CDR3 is CASSYRTEETKYF. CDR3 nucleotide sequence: TGTGCCAGCAGTTACAGGACAGAAGAGACCAAGTACTTC.

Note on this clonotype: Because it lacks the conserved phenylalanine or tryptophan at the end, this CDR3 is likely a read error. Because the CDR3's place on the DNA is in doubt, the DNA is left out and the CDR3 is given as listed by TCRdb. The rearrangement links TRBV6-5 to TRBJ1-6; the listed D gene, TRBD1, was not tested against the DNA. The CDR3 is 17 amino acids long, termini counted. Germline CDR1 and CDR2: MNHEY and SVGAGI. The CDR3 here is CASSYSLSPGGNSPLYL.

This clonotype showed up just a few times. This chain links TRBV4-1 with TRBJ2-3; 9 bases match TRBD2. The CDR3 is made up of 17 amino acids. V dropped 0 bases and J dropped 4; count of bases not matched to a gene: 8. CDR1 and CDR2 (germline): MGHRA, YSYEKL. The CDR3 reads CASSQDSGLAGSDTQYF. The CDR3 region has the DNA TGCGCCAGCAGCCAAGATTCCGGGCTAGCGGGATCAGATACGCAGTATTTT.

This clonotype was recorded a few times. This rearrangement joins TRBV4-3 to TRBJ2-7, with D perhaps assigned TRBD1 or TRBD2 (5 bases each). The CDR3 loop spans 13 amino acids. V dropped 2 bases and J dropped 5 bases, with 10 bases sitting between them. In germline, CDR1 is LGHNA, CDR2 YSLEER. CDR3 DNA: TGCGCCAGCAGCCAACTACTGGGGGACGAGCAGTACTTC. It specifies CASSQLLGDEQYF.

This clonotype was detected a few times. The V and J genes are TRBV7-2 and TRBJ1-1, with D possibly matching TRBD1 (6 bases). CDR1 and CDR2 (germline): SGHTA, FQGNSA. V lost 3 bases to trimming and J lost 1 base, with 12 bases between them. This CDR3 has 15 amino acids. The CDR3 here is CASSFKGGANTEAFF. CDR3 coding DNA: TGTGCCAGCAGCTTCAAGGGGGGCGCGAACACTGAAGCTTTCTTT.

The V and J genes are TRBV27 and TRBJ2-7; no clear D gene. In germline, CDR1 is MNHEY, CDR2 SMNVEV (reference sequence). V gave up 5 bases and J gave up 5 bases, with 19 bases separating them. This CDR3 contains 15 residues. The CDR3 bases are TGTGCCAGCAGTGATTCCGGAACTATTAGGAACGAGCAGTACTTC. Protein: CASSDSGTIRNEQYF.

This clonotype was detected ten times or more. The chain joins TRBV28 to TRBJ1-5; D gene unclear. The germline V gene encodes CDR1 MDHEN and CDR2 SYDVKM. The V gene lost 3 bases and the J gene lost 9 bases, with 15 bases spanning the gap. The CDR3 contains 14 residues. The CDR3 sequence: CASSFPDWGRPQHF. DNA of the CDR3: TGTGCCAGCAGTTTTCCCGACTGGGGTCGGCCCCAGCATTTT.

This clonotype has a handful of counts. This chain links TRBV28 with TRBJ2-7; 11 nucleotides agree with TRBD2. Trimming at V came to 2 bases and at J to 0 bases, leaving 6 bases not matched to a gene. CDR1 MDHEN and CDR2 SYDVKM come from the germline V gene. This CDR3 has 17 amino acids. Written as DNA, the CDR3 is TGTGCCAGCAGTTTAAAGACTAGCGGGACCCACTCCTACGAGCAGTACTTC. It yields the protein CASSLKTSGTHSYEQYF.